This TCR beta chain was profiled in a study of T-cell reconstitution after alpha-beta-depleted transplantation in children (dated by TCRdb to the mid-2010s). Turning to the overall study: T-cell immune reconstitution after TCRalphabeta/CD19-depleted allogeneic hematopoietic cell transplantation in children was quantitatively tracked in the study by means of TCR repertoire profiling.

There are a few counts of this clonotype. Its specific antigen is unknown. No quality values exist for individual bases; no much larger clone is one base distant. In the paper's terms, the treatment or condition label means: allogeneic hematopoietic cell transplantation with graft depleted of TCRalphabeta T cells and CD19 B cells. Transplant recipients were children who received TCRalphabeta/CD19-depleted allogeneic hematopoietic cell grafts. Library preparation used PCR. Sequencing took place on an Illumina HiSeq 2500. Molecular barcoding was employed in the preparation of TCR libraries, with unique molecular identifiers being used to normalize TCRbeta repertoire quantification. TCRdb passed the public sequencing reads through fastp at Q25 and MiXCR, retaining productive beta sequences. Rows are unified per CDR3 protein, each entry keeping the most common DNA and genes. In all, the sample holds 610,000 or so distinct CDR3 sequences, and 25% to 30% of those were seen once. The top ten clones comprise approximately 33% of the sample.

Including cysteine and phenylalanine, the CDR3 has 14 amino acids. Only the CDR3 DNA stays, 42 bases, in frame from base 1. CDR1 is given as SGHVS and CDR2 as FNYEAQ, both from the germline V gene. Between the V and J ends, shortened by 2 bases and 7 bases respectively, the junction contains 9 bases. The full study reports these points: In some patients, high TCRbeta diversity at day 60 was attributed to recipient T cells and intrathymic progenitors that had survived conditioning. The frequencies of hyperexpanded clones fell over the following months, and after one year, T-cell counts and TCRbeta diversity were mostly attributed to newly produced T cells. The apparently early alphabetaT-cell count recovery about two months after transplant was reportedly dependent on only several hundred rapidly expanded clones derived from non-depleted graft cells.

The source material was PBMCs, sampled before TCRalphabeta/CD19-depleted stem cell transplant. The TCR comes from a boy in the first two years of life with Wiskott-Aldrich syndrome, due to receive a stem cell transplant. The V gene is TRBV7-6 and the J gene is TRBJ1-6, with a weak D call of TRBD1 (5 bases match). CDR3 loop: CASSLRRTNSPLHF. The sequenced DNA is TGTGCCAGCAGCTTAAGACGGACAAATTCACCCCTCCACTTT.